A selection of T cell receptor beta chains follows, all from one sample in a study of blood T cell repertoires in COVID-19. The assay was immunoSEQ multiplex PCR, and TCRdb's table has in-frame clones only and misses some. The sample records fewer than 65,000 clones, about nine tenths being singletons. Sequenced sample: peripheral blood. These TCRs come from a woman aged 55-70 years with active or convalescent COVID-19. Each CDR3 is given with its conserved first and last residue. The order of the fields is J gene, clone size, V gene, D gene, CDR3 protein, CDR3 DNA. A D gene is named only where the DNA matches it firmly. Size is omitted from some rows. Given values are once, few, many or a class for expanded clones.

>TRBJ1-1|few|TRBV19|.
CASKRWAGQTTEAFF
TGTGCCAGTAAAAGATGGGCAGGGCAGACCACTGAAGCTTTCTTT
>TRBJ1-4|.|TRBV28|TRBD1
CATWTGHEKLFF
TGTGCCACCTGGACAGGGCATGAAAAACTGTTTTTT
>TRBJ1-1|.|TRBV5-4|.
CASSLSNLGNTEAFF
TGTGCCAGCAGCTTATCCAACCTCGGGAACACTGAAGCTTTCTTT
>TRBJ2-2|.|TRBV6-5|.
CASSFPRRAGELFF
TGTGCCAGCAGTTTCCCGAGGCGGGCCGGGGAGCTGTTTTTT
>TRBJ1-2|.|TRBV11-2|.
CASSSDPWTHDGYTF
TGTGCCAGCAGCTCTGATCCTTGGACACACGATGGCTACACCTTC
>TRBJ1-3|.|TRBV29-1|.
CSVDGVPGNTIYF
TGCAGCGTTGATGGAGTTCCTGGAAACACCATATATTTT
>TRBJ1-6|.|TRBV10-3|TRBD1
CAISETGGNNSPLHF
TGTGCCATCAGTGAGACAGGGGGCAATAATTCACCCCTCCACTTT
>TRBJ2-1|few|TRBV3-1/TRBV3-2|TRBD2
CASSHEEKTSLFNNEQFF
TGTGCCAGCAGCCACGAAGAGAAGACTAGCCTCTTTAATAATGAGCAGTTCTTC
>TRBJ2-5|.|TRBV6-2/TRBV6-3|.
CASSRVRETQYF
TGTGCCAGCAGTCGAGTCAGGGAGACCCAGTACTTC
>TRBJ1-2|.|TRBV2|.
CASRPEGGQVYGYTF
TGTGCCAGCAGGCCCGAGGGGGGGCAGGTCTATGGCTACACCTTC